A single sample is the source of the 32 T cell receptor beta chains below, sequenced in a study of PD-1 blockade in classical Hodgkin lymphoma. TCRdb's copy holds only in-frame clones and misses some; the assay was immunoSEQ multiplex PCR. Among some 19,000 clones listed, around 75% were seen once. Time point of the sample: cycle 4 day 1 (C4D1), after five to seven weeks of nivolumab. All patients experienced relapse after autologous stem cell transplantation, and brentuximab vedotin exposure was variable. Using magnetic negative selection, the CD4+ T cells were separated out of thawed PBMCs. Sample: CD4+ T cells from blood, taken before the fourth cycle of nivolumab. Source of these receptors: a human donor with classical Hodgkin lymphoma.

This clone was recorded only once. The V call is TRBV5-1, the J call TRBJ1-1; TRBD1 aligns across 8 bases. V gave up 4 bases and J gave up 1 base; unmatched junction bases: 9. Germline V gene sequence: CDR1 SGHRS, CDR2 YFSETQ. The CDR3 spans 16 residues. CDR3 sequence: CASSTGGRSANTEAFF. The CDR3 DNA reads TGCGCCAGCAGCACAGGGGGACGTTCGGCGAACACTGAAGCTTTCTTT.

The chain is built from TRBV11-2 and TRBJ2-5; D may be TRBD1 (5 bases). The closer fit of TRBJ2-7 to the DNA end suggests the J call may be wrong. CDR3 size: 15 residues. Germline V CDR1 and CDR2: SGHAT, FQNNGV. This CDR3 is CASSFDRNPTYEQYF. In DNA, the CDR3 is TGTGCCAGCAGCTTCGACAGAAACCCAACTTACGAGCAGTACTTC.

This chain joins TRBV27 and TRBJ2-1, with 12 nucleotides matching TRBD2. The germline V gene has CDR1 MNHEY and CDR2 SMNVEV (reference sequence). The CDR3 extends over 18 amino acids. V trimming: 5 bases; J trimming: 8 bases; junction bases outside the gene matches: 16. This chain's CDR3 is CASSPNLGLAGRGYEQFF. Written as DNA, the CDR3 is TGTGCCAGCAGTCCGAATCTTGGACTAGCGGGAAGGGGCTATGAGCAGTTCTTC.

This clone showed up just once. V usage is TRBV28 and J usage is TRBJ2-4; possibly TRBD1 for D (6 bases). Between the trimmed V and J ends, which lost 1 base and 0 bases, there was a span of 16 bases. The CDR3 contains 18 residues. The germline gives CDR1 MDHEN, CDR2 SYDVKM. The CDR3 DNA reads TGTGCCAGCAGTTTATCCCGGGACAACTTACTAGCCAAAAACATTCAGTACTTC. Translating gives CASSLSRDNLLAKNIQYF. Full variable domain (remainder filled in from reference TRBV28 and TRBJ2-4): DVKVTQSSRYLVKRTGEKVFLECVQDMDHENMFWYRQDPGLGLRLIYFSYDVKMKEKGDIPEGYSVSREKKERFSLILESASTNQTSMYLCASSLSRDNLLAKNIQYFGAGTRLSVL.

The genes are TRBV23-1 and TRBJ2-7, with TRBD1 matching 11 bases. TRBV23-1 falls under the ORF class, with uncertain function. The CDR3 contains 17 residues. The junction had 9 bases not matched to a gene; V was cut back by 4 bases and J by 1 base. This CDR3 is CASSPYKGTGGSYEQYF. In DNA form, the CDR3 reads TGCGCCAGCAGTCCCTACAAGGGGACAGGGGGTTCCTACGAGCAGTACTTC.

This chain joins TRBV29-1 and TRBJ1-4; D is unresolved. Trimming took off 6 bases at V and 3 bases at J, with 11 bases between the two ends. This CDR3 spans 13 amino acids. Per the germline V gene, CDR1 is SQVTM and CDR2 is ANQGSEA. The CDR3 region has the DNA TGCAGCGTCTCGGTTGCGGCTAATGAAAAACTGTTTTTT. Translating it yields CSVSVAANEKLFF.

This clone came up once. The chain is built from TRBV6-1 and TRBJ1-2; D gene ambiguous. The germline V gene has CDR1 MNHNS and CDR2 SASEGT. V was cut by 5 bases and J by 2 bases, with 9 bases left in between. This CDR3 region has 13 residues. CDR3 sequence: CASSIRENYGYTF. In nucleotides, the CDR3 is TGTGCCAGCAGTATCCGGGAGAACTATGGCTACACCTTC.

This chain joins TRBV2 and TRBJ1-3; the match to TRBD1 covers 10 bases. The V gene's germline CDR1 is SNHLY and CDR2 FYNNEI. V dropped 6 bases and J dropped 4; count of bases not matched to a gene: 6. This CDR3 is 15 amino acids long. The CDR3 DNA reads as TGTGCCAGCAGCGGGGACAGGGGCTTAGGAAACACCATATATTTT. It is translated as CASSGDRGLGNTIYF.

This chain's CDR3 is CASSLVTSTDTQYF. CDR3 nucleotides: TGTGCCAGCAGCCTGGTGACTAGCACAGATACGCAGTATTTT. The chain employs TRBV28 and TRBJ2-3; D unresolved. CDR3 length: 14 residues. CDR1 is MDHEN and CDR2 is SYDVKM in the germline V gene. Trimming stripped 6 bases from V and 0 bases from J, with 10 bases between.

V is TRBV10-3 and J is TRBJ2-3; D gene ambiguous. Germline V gives CDR1 ENHRY, CDR2 SYGVKD. This CDR3 contains 16 residues. Trimming stripped 0 bases from V and 3 bases from J, with 13 bases between. The CDR3 loop is CAISESSQKGTDTQYF. The CDR3 DNA is TGTGCCATCAGTGAGTCGAGCCAGAAAGGGACAGATACGCAGTATTTT.

Points on this clone: Other DNA sequences in the sample encode the same CDR3. The rearrangement uses TRBV7-6 and TRBJ1-1; D not resolved. CDR1 and CDR2 from the germline V gene are SGHVS and FNYEAQ. Trimming removed 2 bases at V and 1 base at J, with 5 bases between. This CDR3 has 13 amino acids. The DNA of the CDR3 is TGTGCCAGCAGCTTACAGGAGAACACTGAAGCTTTCTTT. This translates into CASSLQENTEAFF.

The chain couples TRBV5-1 to TRBJ2-3; the D gene is possibly TRBD2 (5 bases). V was trimmed by 5 bases and J by 1 base, leaving 14 bases between them. This CDR3 comprises 15 residues. Germline CDR1 SGHRS, CDR2 YFSETQ. In nucleotides, the CDR3 is TGCGCCAGCAGTAGGGTGGGGAGTGGCACAGATACGCAGTATTTT. It codes for CASSRVGSGTDTQYF.

This clone has just one count. The chain has TRBV4-2 and TRBJ1-5; possible D gene TRBD1, 5 bases. The V end lost 2 bases, the J end lost 3 bases, and 11 bases lay between the germline ends. Germline V gene sequence: CDR1 LGHNA, CDR2 YNFKEQ. The CDR3 totals 15 residues. In nucleotides, the CDR3 is TGTGCCAGCAGCCAATCGGGGGAAACCAATCAGCCCCAGCATTTT. It encodes CASSQSGETNQPQHF.

CDR3 region: CASSSYTGELFF. CDR3 coding DNA: TGTGCCAGCAGCTCCTACACCGGGGAGCTGTTTTTT. The rearrangement uses TRBV5-6 and TRBJ2-2; D gene unclear. V lost 3 bases and J lost 3, with 3 bases in between. Germline V lookup: CDR1 SGHDT, CDR2 YYEEEE. The CDR3 contains 12 residues.

The sample holds a few counts of this clone. The chain recombines TRBV21-1 with TRBJ2-7; the D segment call TRBD2 is taken from the table without a DNA check. TRBV21-1 is designated a pseudogene. The length of the CDR3 is 14 residues. The CDR3 sequence: CASRAGPRFSEQYV. The CDR3 DNA follows: TGTGCCAGCAGGGCGGGGCCTCGATTCTCCGAGCAGTACGTC.

This clone was observed a few times. The chain carries TRBV5-1 and TRBJ2-7, with unresolved D. V lost 4 bases, J lost 5 bases, and 13 bases lay in between. This CDR3 spans 13 amino acids. Germline loops: CDR1 SGHRS, CDR2 YFSETQ. The CDR3 bases are TGCGCCAGCAGCACGGACGGACGGGACGAGCAGTACTTC. Translating gives CASSTDGRDEQYF.

The chain uses TRBV7-8 and TRBJ1-6; D is unclear. Trimming left V 1 base short and J 10 bases short, with 8 bases between. The germline V gene has CDR1 SGHVS and CDR2 FQNEAQ. The CDR3 totals 13 residues. The CDR3 coding sequence is TGTGCCAGCAGCTTAGTGGTGGACTCACCCCTCCACTTT. It yields the protein CASSLVVDSPLHF.

This chain links TRBV2 with TRBJ2-3; D unclear. From germline, CDR1 is SNHLY and CDR2 FYNNEI. CDR3 length equals 15 residues. V lost 6 bases, J lost 2 bases, and 15 bases lay in between. The CDR3 region is CASRKRLEVTDTQYF. CDR3 coding DNA: TGTGCCAGCAGGAAGAGACTTGAAGTCACAGATACGCAGTATTTT.

This rearrangement joins TRBV4-3 to TRBJ2-7; D might be TRBD1 (5 bases). This CDR3 spans 16 amino acids. Trimming cost V 1 base and J 7 bases, with 20 bases left between them. Germline values: CDR1 LGHNA, CDR2 YSLEER. In nucleotides, the CDR3 is TGCGCCAGCAGCCAAGTCGTCGGAAGGACACCCTCGGAGCAGTACTTC. Translation gives CASSQVVGRTPSEQYF.

The chain uses TRBV29-1 and TRBJ1-1; no definite D call. This CDR3 has 11 residues. Trimming left V 6 bases short and J 5 bases short, with 10 bases between. Looked up from germline, CDR1 is SQVTM and CDR2 is ANQGSEA. The CDR3 DNA reads TGCAGCGTGGCCCCTAGGACTGAAGCTTTCTTT. As protein: CSVAPRTEAFF.

The chain recombines TRBV19 with TRBJ1-5, with D possibly being TRBD1 (5 bases). Germline assignment: CDR1 LNHDA and CDR2 SQIVND (reference sequence). The CDR3 spans 12 residues. The V end lost 5 bases, the J end lost 10 bases, and 12 bases lay between the germline ends. CDR3 coding DNA: TGTGCCAGTAGTCGCAGGGAGAAACCCCAGCATTTT. Its protein is CASSRREKPQHF.

This clone was seen a few times. The chain recombines TRBV9 with TRBJ2-2; tentatively, D is TRBD2 (6 bases). Germline loops: CDR1 SGDLS, CDR2 YYNGEE. Trimming left V 2 bases short and J 4 bases short, with 9 bases between. This CDR3 is built from 14 residues. The CDR3 DNA reads TGTGCCAGCAGCGTTCGGGGAGGCACCGGGGAGCTGTTTTTT. Its protein product is CASSVRGGTGELFF.

The chain employs TRBV9 and TRBJ1-2; 7 bases are a match to TRBD1. Unmatched junction bases numbered 16, after V lost 3 bases and J lost 8 bases. The germline V gene has CDR1 SGDLS and CDR2 YYNGEE. The CDR3 contains 16 residues. CDR3 sequence: CASSEPRTGDSGGYTF. CDR3 DNA: TGTGCCAGCAGCGAGCCCCGTACAGGGGATTCAGGGGGCTACACCTTC. Together with reference TRBV9 and TRBJ1-2, the CDR3 gives the full variable domain: DSGVTQTPKHLITATGQRVTLRCSPRSGDLSVYWYQQSLDQGLQFLIQYYNGEERAKGNILERFSAQQFPDLHSELNLSSLELGDSALYFCASSEPRTGDSGGYTFGSGTRLTVV.

This sequence joins TRBV7-2 and TRBJ2-1; D may be TRBD1 or TRBD2 (5 bases each). V lost 5 bases and J 0 bases, leaving 11 bases between the germline ends. The CDR3 sequence is 15 residues long. Germline assignment: CDR1 SGHTA and CDR2 FQGNSA. The CDR3 nucleotides are TGTGCCAGCAGCGTTGGGACCATCTCCTACAATGAGCAGTTCTTC. Amino acid sequence: CASSVGTISYNEQFF.

The V call is TRBV18, the J call TRBJ2-1, with a weak D call TRBD2 (6 bases). This CDR3 region has 15 residues. CDR1 is KGHSH and CDR2 is LQKENI in the germline V gene. V dropped 4 bases and J dropped 1 base, with 11 bases sitting between them. CDR3 nucleotide sequence: TGTGCCAGCTCACTTCATGCGGGGTCCTACAATGAGCAGTTCTTC. This encodes CASSLHAGSYNEQFF.

The chain uses TRBV7-2 and TRBJ1-6; 11 positions match TRBD1. CDR1 and CDR2 (germline): SGHTA, FQGNSA. This CDR3 has 15 residues. J lost 7 bases, V lost 5 bases, and 4 bases had no gene match. The DNA of the CDR3 is TGTGCCAGCAGCCCCGGACAGGGGGCGAATTCACCCCTCCACTTT. Protein: CASSPGQGANSPLHF.

The chain has TRBV7-8 and TRBJ2-1; D might be TRBD1 (6 bases). CDR3 size: 14 residues. CDR1 is SGHVS, CDR2 FQNEAQ, per germline. Trimming took off 4 bases at V and 2 bases at J, with 9 bases between the two ends. The CDR3 region is CASSSRTAYNEQFF. The CDR3 nucleotides are TGTGCCAGCAGCTCCCGGACAGCCTACAATGAGCAGTTCTTC.

The chain couples TRBV5-1 to TRBJ2-1, with TRBD2 matching 7 bases. In germline, CDR1 is SGHRS, CDR2 YFSETQ. Trimming removed 4 bases from V and 4 bases from J; junction bases left unmatched: 8. CDR3 length equals 15 residues. CDR3: CASSHSGVHYNEQFF. The CDR3 DNA is TGCGCCAGCAGCCACAGCGGGGTGCATTACAATGAGCAGTTCTTC.

CDR3 nucleotides: TGTGCCAGCAGCTTCCCGGGGACAGGCTACACCTTC. Translation gives CASSFPGTGYTF. The chain employs TRBV7-2 and TRBJ1-2, with D possibly TRBD1 on 6 matching bases. CDR1 is SGHTA and CDR2 is FQGNSA in the germline V gene. V lost 3 bases to trimming and J lost 8 bases, with 10 bases between them. CDR3 length equals 12 residues. Combining the CDR3 with reference TRBV7-2 and TRBJ1-2 gives the whole variable domain GAGVSQSPSNKVTEKGKDVELRCDPISGHTALYWYRQSLGQGLEFLIYFQGNSAPDKSGLPSDRFSAERTGGSVSTLTIQRTQQEDSAVYLCASSFPGTGYTFGSGTRLTVV.

J is TRBJ2-6 and V is TRBV6-4; D is perhaps TRBD1 (5 bases). With 3 bases removed from V and 4 bases from J, the gap between germline ends came to 7 bases. This CDR3 contains 14 residues. The germline gives CDR1 MRHNA, CDR2 SNTAGT. The CDR3 DNA reads TGTGCCAGCAGTGAAGGGGTGGGGGCCAACGTCCTGACTTTC. Encoded protein: CASSEGVGANVLTF.

The chain joins TRBV12-5 to TRBJ2-1, with 9 bases identical to TRBD2. Per the germline V gene, CDR1 is LGHNT and CDR2 is FRNRAP. J was trimmed by 1 base and V by 5 bases; bases with no gene match: 6. The CDR3 length is 16 residues. The CDR3 spells CASGITSGYSYNEQFF. The CDR3 region has the DNA TGTGCTAGTGGTATAACTAGCGGGTATTCCTACAATGAGCAGTTCTTC.

V is TRBV7-9 and J is TRBJ2-2; D is possibly TRBD1 (6 bases). Germline V CDR1 and CDR2: SEHNR, FQNEAQ (reference sequence). The CDR3 is made up of 16 amino acids. Between the trimmed V and J ends, which lost 4 bases and 2 bases, there was a span of 14 bases. Here the CDR3 DNA reads TGTGCCAGCAGCTCGCTGACAGGTGCAAACACCGGGGAGCTGTTTTTT. Translation gives CASSSLTGANTGELFF. Full variable domain (outside the CDR3, taken from reference TRBV7-9 and TRBJ2-2): DTGVSQNPRHKITKRGQNVTFRCDPISEHNRLYWYRQTLGQGPEFLTYFQNEAQLEKSRLLSDRFSAERPKGSFSTLEIQRTEQGDSAMYLCASSSLTGANTGELFFGEGSRLTVL.